What follows are 28 T cell receptor beta chains derived from one specimen sequenced in a study of shared clonotypes between healthy human individuals. This table comes from immunoSEQ multiplex PCR, and its TCRdb copy is limited to in-frame clones, with some not included. This sample has around 1.1 million clones, with 77% found just once. The specimen was memory CD4+ T cells from PBMCs. The subset: CD45RA-negative fraction. These receptors all stem from a young man in good health. Some clones in this sample may be carry-over from other donors' samples.

Concerning this clone itself: At the DNA level, this CDR3 is encoded by other sequences in the same sample as well. V is TRBV5-1 and J is TRBJ2-7; 7 bases line up with TRBD2. CDR1 and CDR2 (germline): SGHRS, YFSETQ. The CDR3 consists of 11 residues. V shed 7 bases, J shed 4 bases, and the junction held 2 bases outside the gene matches. DNA of the CDR3: TGCGCCAGCCGGGGGGAGTACGAGCAGTACTTC. Amino acid sequence: CASRGEYEQYF.

This clone is a singleton in its sample. The CDR3 loop reads CASSLNGGGTYEQYF. The CDR3, as DNA: TGTGCCAGCAGCTTAAACGGCGGGGGTACCTACGAGCAGTACTTC. The rearrangement uses TRBV7-3 and TRBJ2-7, with TRBD2 identical over 7 bases. Trimming at V came to 1 base and at J to 2 bases, leaving 5 bases not matched to a gene. CDR1 and CDR2 from the germline V gene are SGHTA and FQGTGA. The CDR3 length is 15 residues.

This chain joins TRBV6-6 and TRBJ1-5; D perhaps matches TRBD1 (6 bases). This CDR3 is built from 14 residues. The V gene's germline CDR1 is MNHNY and CDR2 SVGAGI (reference sequence). V dropped 5 bases and J dropped 7 bases, with 15 bases sitting between them. CDR3 in amino acids: CASSHPGGLQPQHF. For the CDR3, the DNA is TGTGCCAGCAGTCACCCCGGGGGGCTCCAGCCCCAGCATTTT.

This chain joins TRBV19 and TRBJ2-2; the D gene is possibly TRBD1 (6 bases). Trimming left V 3 bases short and J 5 bases short, with 13 bases between. The CDR3 has 15 amino acids. Germline V gene sequence: CDR1 LNHDA, CDR2 SQIVND (reference sequence). The CDR3 coding sequence is TGTGCCAGTAGTATCCAGGGGCGCAGGACCGGGGAGCTGTTTTTT. This gives the protein CASSIQGRRTGELFF.

This clone was detected only a few times. The chain is built from TRBV7-2 and TRBJ2-1; tentatively, D is TRBD1 (6 bases). The CDR3 consists of 13 residues. Germline values: CDR1 SGHTA, CDR2 FQGNSA. Between the trimmed V and J ends, which lost 4 bases and 4 bases, there was a span of 8 bases. CDR3 sequence: CASSSDRYNEQFF. The DNA of the CDR3 is TGTGCCAGCAGCTCGGACAGATACAATGAGCAGTTCTTC.

The chain employs TRBV2 and TRBJ2-4; TRBD2 matches 8 bases. Germline trimming cut 8 bases from V and 7 bases from J; bases unmatched to any gene: 1. Germline CDR1 and CDR2: SNHLY and FYNNEI. This CDR3 comprises 11 residues. CDR3 in amino acids: CASQRENIQYF. The CDR3 nucleotides read TGTGCCAGCCAGCGGGAGAACATTCAGTACTTC. Filled out from reference TRBV2 and TRBJ2-4, the complete variable domain reads EPEVTQTPSHQVTQMGQEVILRCVPISNHLYFYWYRQILGQKVEFLVSFYNNEISEKSEIFDDQFSVERPDGSNFTLKIRSTKLEDSAMYFCASQRENIQYFGAGTRLSVL.

The chain carries TRBV7-2 and TRBJ2-7, with D uncertain. Trimming took 5 bases from V and 3 from J, leaving 14 bases between them. CDR3 length equals 14 residues. CDR1 and CDR2 from the germline V gene are SGHTA and FQGNSA. The CDR3 region has the DNA TGTGCCAGCAGCCCCTCCGTCGATCGCTACGAGCAGTACTTC. It is translated as CASSPSVDRYEQYF. The variable domain in full, completed from reference TRBV7-2 and TRBJ2-7, reads GAGVSQSPSNKVTEKGKDVELRCDPISGHTALYWYRQSLGQGLEFLIYFQGNSAPDKSGLPSDRFSAERTGGSVSTLTIQRTQQEDSAVYLCASSPSVDRYEQYFGPGTRLTVT.

The V and J genes are TRBV27 and TRBJ2-1; TRBD1 or TRBD2 may be the D gene (5 bases each). The germline CDR1 and CDR2 sequences are MNHEY and SMNVEV (reference sequence). This CDR3 comprises 13 residues. V was shortened by 6 bases and J by 4 bases, with 10 bases between the two germline ends. In DNA, the CDR3 is TGTGCCAGCAGGAAAGAGGGGTACAATGAGCAGTTCTTC. Translated: CASRKEGYNEQFF.

This chain joins TRBV5-1 and TRBJ2-1; D tentatively reads TRBD1 or TRBD2 (5 bases each). CDR3 length: 11 residues. CDR1 SGHRS and CDR2 YFSETQ come from the germline V gene. V was trimmed by 5 bases and J by 10 bases, leaving 10 bases between them. The CDR3 nucleotides read TGCGCCAGCAGAGGCGAGGGGGAGCAGTTCTTC. Its translation: CASRGEGEQFF.

The V and J genes are TRBV19 and TRBJ2-7; 7 nucleotides line up with TRBD1. V lost 5 bases and J lost 3; bases outside the gene matches: 19. Germline V CDR1 and CDR2: LNHDA, SQIVND (reference sequence). The CDR3 extends over 18 amino acids. In DNA, the CDR3 is TGTGCCAGTAGTCGCCGTCGAGTCGGGGCAGGGGGAGTCTACGAGCAGTACTTC. Amino acids: CASSRRRVGAGGVYEQYF.

This chain links TRBV4-2 with TRBJ1-1; the D is unclear. In germline, CDR1 is LGHNA, CDR2 YNFKEQ. The V gene lost 0 bases and the J gene lost 3 bases, with 11 bases spanning the gap. This CDR3 is 15 amino acids long. The CDR3 loop reads CASSQEERKYTEAFF. The CDR3 DNA follows: TGTGCCAGCAGCCAAGAGGAACGGAAGTACACTGAAGCTTTCTTT.

V and J are TRBV30 and TRBJ2-1, with D possibly matching TRBD1 (6 bases). The germline gives CDR1 GTSNPN, CDR2 SVGIG (reference sequence). V gave up 4 bases and J gave up 3 bases, with 16 bases separating them. The CDR3 totals 15 residues. CDR3 protein: CAWTQRGTLYNEQFF. CDR3 nucleotides: TGTGCCTGGACCCAACGAGGGACACTCTACAATGAGCAGTTCTTC. The entire variable domain, with the rest obtained from reference TRBV30 and TRBJ2-1, is as follows: SQTIHQWPATLVQPVGSPLSLECTVEGTSNPNLYWYRQAAGRGLQLLFYSVGIGQISSEVPQNLSASRPQDRQFILSSKKLLLSDSGFYLCAWTQRGTLYNEQFFGPGTRLTVL.

V gene TRBV28 combines with J gene TRBJ2-1; no firm D call. CDR3 length: 14 residues. The V end was cut by 11 bases, the J end by 0 bases, with 14 bases between. Germline V gives CDR1 MDHEN, CDR2 SYDVKM. The CDR3 nucleotides are TGTGCCGGCGTTGGGGTTAGCTCCTACAATGAGCAGTTCTTC. Protein sequence: CAGVGVSSYNEQFF.

The chain carries TRBV18 and TRBJ1-2, with D perhaps matching TRBD1 (5 bases). Trimming removed 3 bases at V and 4 bases at J, with 15 bases between. This CDR3 is 15 amino acids long. Germline V gives CDR1 KGHSH, CDR2 LQKENI. The CDR3 DNA reads as TGTGCCAGCTCACCCCCAGGGACCAAAGCCTATGGCTACACCTTC. Translating it yields CASSPPGTKAYGYTF. Using reference TRBV18 and TRBJ1-2 for the parts outside the CDR3, the full variable domain is NAGVMQNPRHLVRRRGQEARLRCSPMKGHSHVYWYRQLPEEGLKFMVYLQKENIIDESGMPKERFSAEFPKEGPSILRIQQVVRGDSAAYFCASSPPGTKAYGYTFGSGTRLTVV.

The gene calls are TRBV30 and TRBJ1-4, with TRBD1 as a possible D gene (5 bases). V dropped 2 bases and J dropped 6 bases, with 7 bases sitting between them. The CDR3 is 12 residues long. CDR1 is GTSNPN and CDR2 is SVGIG in the germline V gene (reference sequence). The CDR3 nucleotides read TGTGCCTGGAGTTTACAGGATGAAAAACTGTTTTTT. Residues: CAWSLQDEKLFF.

CDR3 residues: CASSQDLRTGYTEAFF. In DNA, the CDR3 is TGTGCCAGCAGCCAAGACCTACGGACAGGGTACACTGAAGCTTTCTTT. The genes are TRBV4-2 and TRBJ1-1; 8 bases agree with TRBD1. V shed 0 bases and J 3 bases; nucleotides not matched to a gene: 6. This CDR3 is built from 16 residues. The germline CDR1 and CDR2 sequences are LGHNA and YNFKEQ.

The chain uses TRBV2 and TRBJ2-3; possible D gene TRBD2, 7 bases. CDR3 length equals 15 residues. With 6 bases removed from V and 2 bases from J, the gap between germline ends came to 15 bases. Germline V lookup: CDR1 SNHLY, CDR2 FYNNEI. The CDR3 DNA sequence: TGTGCCAGCAGCTCTGAGGGGGGGGACACAGATACGCAGTATTTT. The encoded protein is CASSSEGGDTDTQYF.

The rearrangement links TRBV4-1 to TRBJ2-5; D is perhaps TRBD2 (6 bases). Germline loops: CDR1 MGHRA, CDR2 YSYEKL. The CDR3 extends over 15 amino acids. Between the trimmed V and J ends, which lost 4 bases and 9 bases, there was a span of 21 bases. CDR3 region: CASSRYGSPGGAQYF. The DNA of the CDR3 is TGCGCCAGCAGCCGTTACGGGTCTCCCGGAGGGGCCCAGTACTTC.

The chain is built from TRBV7-2 and TRBJ2-7; D tentatively fits TRBD1 or TRBD2 (5 bases each). The V gene lost 5 bases and the J gene lost 2 bases, with 22 bases spanning the gap. The CDR3 has 17 amino acids. CDR1 is SGHTA and CDR2 is FQGNSA in the germline V gene. DNA of the CDR3: TGTGCCAGCAGCCCGACAGCCGGGACCCTCATGGCCTACGAGCAGTACTTC. Protein: CASSPTAGTLMAYEQYF.

The chain has TRBV6-5 and TRBJ1-1; tentatively, D is TRBD1 (6 bases). CDR1 MNHEY and CDR2 SVGAGI come from the germline V gene. This CDR3 contains 15 residues. V was pared by 0 bases and J by 3 bases, with 11 bases between. The CDR3, as DNA: TGTGCCAGCAGTTACTCGGGGGCGCTGGACACTGAAGCTTTCTTT. The encoded protein is CASSYSGALDTEAFF.

The V call is TRBV10-3, the J call TRBJ2-5; no clear D gene. This CDR3 has 12 amino acids. Between the trimmed V and J ends, which lost 9 bases and 1 base, there was a span of 9 bases. Looked up from germline, CDR1 is ENHRY and CDR2 is SYGVKD. CDR3 in DNA: TGTGCCATAGGAACGGGCCAAGAGACCCAGTACTTC. Translation: CAIGTGQETQYF.

This chain joins TRBV5-5 and TRBJ2-1, with D unresolved. The CDR3 is 13 amino acids. Deletions cut 2 bases from V and 9 bases from J, with 12 bases between. Germline values: CDR1 SGHKS, CDR2 YYEKEE (reference sequence). Here the CDR3 reads CASSFHRDGEQFF. DNA for the CDR3: TGTGCCAGCAGCTTCCATAGAGACGGTGAGCAGTTCTTC.

This chain joins TRBV4-1 and TRBJ2-3; D possibly corresponds to TRBD2 (5 bases). The CDR3 length is 17 residues. The germline CDR1 and CDR2 sequences are MGHRA and YSYEKL. V was pared by 4 bases and J by 1 base, with 18 bases between. The CDR3 region is CASSPGRGTYRTDTQYF. CDR3 coding DNA: TGCGCCAGCAGCCCGGGCCGGGGAACTTACCGCACAGATACGCAGTATTTT.

This clone appeared a few times. CDR3 in amino acids: CASSWTGTRDTEAFF. CDR3 in DNA: TGTGCCAGCAGCTGGACAGGAACGAGGGACACTGAAGCTTTCTTT. V usage is TRBV5-4 and J usage is TRBJ1-1; 7 bases fit TRBD1. V shed 3 bases, J shed 3 bases, and the junction held 8 bases outside the gene matches. The CDR3 is made up of 15 amino acids. Germline CDR1 reads SGHNT; CDR2 reads YYREEE (reference sequence).

Concerning this clone itself: Other DNA sequences within the sample encode an identical CDR3. The V gene is TRBV5-1, the J gene TRBJ2-5, with 8 bases aligning to TRBD2. Unmatched junction bases numbered 2, after V lost 0 bases and J lost 4 bases. The CDR3 covers 14 residues. CDR1 is SGHRS and CDR2 is YFSETQ in the germline V gene. DNA of the CDR3: TGCGCCAGCAGCTTGGCGGGAGGGCCAGAGACCCAGTACTTC. This codes for CASSLAGGPETQYF.

The V call is TRBV18, the J call TRBJ2-1, with 13 bases aligning to TRBD2. V lost 4 bases to trimming and J lost 7 bases; unmatched junction nucleotides: 4. This CDR3 contains 15 residues. The germline CDR1 and CDR2 sequences are KGHSH and LQKENI. CDR3 in DNA: TGTGCCAGCTCACAGGGACTAGCGGGAAAAAATGAGCAGTTCTTC. The encoded protein is CASSQGLAGKNEQFF. Variable domain in full (rest from reference TRBV18 and TRBJ2-1): NAGVMQNPRHLVRRRGQEARLRCSPMKGHSHVYWYRQLPEEGLKFMVYLQKENIIDESGMPKERFSAEFPKEGPSILRIQQVVRGDSAAYFCASSQGLAGKNEQFFGPGTRLTVL.

The V call is TRBV6-6, the J call TRBJ2-4, with 10 bases matching TRBD2. V was clipped by 3 bases and J by 8 bases; unmatched bases: 10. The CDR3 runs 16 residues. Germline CDR1 MNHNY, CDR2 SVGAGI (reference sequence). As DNA, the CDR3 is TGTGCCAGCAGTTATTCTAGCGGGAGAGGCAGGCACATTCAGTACTTC. As protein: CASSYSSGRGRHIQYF.

This clone was seen a handful of times. This chain links TRBV30 with TRBJ1-2, with a tentative D call TRBD1 (6 bases). The CDR3 is 12 residues long. Trimming pared 3 bases from V and 8 bases from J, leaving 13 bases between. The V gene's germline CDR1 is GTSNPN and CDR2 SVGIG (reference sequence). The CDR3: CAWRKSGDGYTF. Here the CDR3 DNA reads TGTGCCTGGAGGAAATCAGGGGACGGCTACACCTTC.